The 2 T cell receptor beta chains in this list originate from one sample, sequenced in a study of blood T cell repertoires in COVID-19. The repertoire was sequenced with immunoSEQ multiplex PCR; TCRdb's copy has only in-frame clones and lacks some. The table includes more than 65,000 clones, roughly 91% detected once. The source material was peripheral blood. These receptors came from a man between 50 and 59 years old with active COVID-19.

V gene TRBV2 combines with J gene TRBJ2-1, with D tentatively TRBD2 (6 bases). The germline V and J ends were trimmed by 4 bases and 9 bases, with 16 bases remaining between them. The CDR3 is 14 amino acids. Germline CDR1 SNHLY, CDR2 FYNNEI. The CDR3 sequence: CASSALRDSLEQFF. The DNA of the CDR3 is TGTGCCAGCAGTGCCCTTCGGGACTCCCTTGAGCAGTTCTTC. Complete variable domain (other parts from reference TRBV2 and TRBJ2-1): EPEVTQTPSHQVTQMGQEVILRCVPISNHLYFYWYRQILGQKVEFLVSFYNNEISEKSEIFDDQFSVERPDGSNFTLKIRSTKLEDSAMYFCASSALRDSLEQFFGPGTRLTVL.

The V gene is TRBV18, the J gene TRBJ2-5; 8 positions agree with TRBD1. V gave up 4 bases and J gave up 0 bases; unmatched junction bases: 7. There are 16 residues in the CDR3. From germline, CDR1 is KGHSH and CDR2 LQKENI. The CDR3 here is CASSQQGGPYQETQYF. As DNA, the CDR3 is TGTGCCAGCTCACAACAGGGGGGACCTTACCAAGAGACCCAGTACTTC.